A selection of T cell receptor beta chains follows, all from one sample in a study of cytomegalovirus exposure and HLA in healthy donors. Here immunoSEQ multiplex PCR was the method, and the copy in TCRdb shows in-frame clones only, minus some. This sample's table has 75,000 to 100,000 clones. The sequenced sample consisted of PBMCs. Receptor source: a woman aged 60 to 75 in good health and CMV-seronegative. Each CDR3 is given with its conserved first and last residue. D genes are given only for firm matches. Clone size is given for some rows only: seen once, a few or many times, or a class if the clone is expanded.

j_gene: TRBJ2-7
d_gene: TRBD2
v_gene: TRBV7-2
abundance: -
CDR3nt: TGTGCCAGCAGCTTAGGGGACTACTCCTACGAGCAGTACTTC
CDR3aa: CASSLGDYSYEQYF

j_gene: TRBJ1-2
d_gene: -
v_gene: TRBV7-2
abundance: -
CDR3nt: TGTGCCAGCAGCTTAAGGGGAAACTATGGCTACACCTTC
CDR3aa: CASSLRGNYGYTF

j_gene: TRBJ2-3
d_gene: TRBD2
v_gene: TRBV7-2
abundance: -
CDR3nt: TGTGCCAGCTGGCTAGCGGGAGATACGCAGTATTTT
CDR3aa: CASWLAGDTQYF

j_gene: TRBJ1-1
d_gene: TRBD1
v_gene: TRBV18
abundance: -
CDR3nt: TGTGCCAGCTCATACAGGGGGGGGTACACTGAAGCTTTCTTT
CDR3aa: CASSYRGGYTEAFF

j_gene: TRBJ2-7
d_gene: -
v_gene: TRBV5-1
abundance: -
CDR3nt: TGCGCCAGCAGCTTGAGTCAGGTCTACGAGCAGTACTTC
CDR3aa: CASSLSQVYEQYF

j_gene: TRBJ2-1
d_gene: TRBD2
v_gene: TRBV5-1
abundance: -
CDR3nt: TGCGCCAGCAGTCGTCAACCTAGCGGGACCTACAATGAGCAGTTCTTC
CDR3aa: CASSRQPSGTYNEQFF

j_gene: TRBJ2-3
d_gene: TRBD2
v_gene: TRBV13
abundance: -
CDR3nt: TGTGCCAGCAGCTTAGAAGGTTCGGGGGGGCCAGATACGCAGTATTTT
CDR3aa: CASSLEGSGGPDTQYF

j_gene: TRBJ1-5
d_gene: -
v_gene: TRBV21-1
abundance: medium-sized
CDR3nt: TGTGCCAGCAGCAAATGGTCCAGTTTGTATAGCAATCAGCCCCAGCATTTT
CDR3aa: CASSKWSSLYSNQPQHF

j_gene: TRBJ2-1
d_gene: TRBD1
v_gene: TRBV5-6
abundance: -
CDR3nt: TGTGCCAGCAGCTTGTGGACAGGGGCCGGCAATGAGCAGTTCTTC
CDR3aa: CASSLWTGAGNEQFF

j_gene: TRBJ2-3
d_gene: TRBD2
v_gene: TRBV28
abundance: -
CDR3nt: TGTGCCAGCATACTCGGGACTAGCGGAACAGATACGCAGTATTTT
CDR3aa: CASILGTSGTDTQYF

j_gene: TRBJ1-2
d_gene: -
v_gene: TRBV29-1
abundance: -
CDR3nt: TGCAGCGTAGTCTTTGGAGCCTATGGCTACACCTTC
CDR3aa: CSVVFGAYGYTF

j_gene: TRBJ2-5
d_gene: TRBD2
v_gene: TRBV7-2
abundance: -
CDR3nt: TGTGCCAGCAGCCCAGGACTAGCGGGGGGGGCCCCGTTTGGGACCCAGTACTTC
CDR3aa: CASSPGLAGGAPFGTQYF

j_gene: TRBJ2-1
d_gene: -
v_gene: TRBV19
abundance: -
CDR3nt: TGTGCCAGTATTCCGACCGGGACTAATGAGCAGTTCTTC
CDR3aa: CASIPTGTNEQFF

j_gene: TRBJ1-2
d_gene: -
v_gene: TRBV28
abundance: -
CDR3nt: TGTGCCAGTCTAGGGGGGGTTAGGGATTTAGGCTATGGCTACACCTTC
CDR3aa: CASLGGVRDLGYGYTF

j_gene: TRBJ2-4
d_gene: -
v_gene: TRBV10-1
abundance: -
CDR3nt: TGCGCCAGCAGTGGGGCAGACGGTACGGACATTCAGTACTTC
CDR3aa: CASSGADGTDIQYF

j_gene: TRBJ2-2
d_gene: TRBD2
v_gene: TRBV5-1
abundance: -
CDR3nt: TGCGCCAGCAGCCGGGAGGGGGCCGGGGAGCTGTTTTTT
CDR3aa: CASSREGAGELFF

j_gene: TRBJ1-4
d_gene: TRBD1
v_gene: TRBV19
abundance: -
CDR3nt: TGTGCCAGTAGTACCCGGACAGGGGCGGTGTTGGCTAATGAAAAACTGTTTTTT
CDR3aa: CASSTRTGAVLANEKLFF

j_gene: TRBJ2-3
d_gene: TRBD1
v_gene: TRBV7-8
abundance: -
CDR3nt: TGTGCCAGCAGCGAAACGGGACAGCCCACAGATACGCAGTATTTT
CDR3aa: CASSETGQPTDTQYF

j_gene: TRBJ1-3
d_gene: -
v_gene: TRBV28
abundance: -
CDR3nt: TGTGCTTCAGGGGTCCCTAACACCATATATTTT
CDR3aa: CASGVPNTIYF

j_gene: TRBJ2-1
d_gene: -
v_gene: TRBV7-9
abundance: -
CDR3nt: TGTGCCAGCAGCCGACAGGGGCGGGAGAGCAATGAGCAGTTCTTC
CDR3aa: CASSRQGRESNEQFF

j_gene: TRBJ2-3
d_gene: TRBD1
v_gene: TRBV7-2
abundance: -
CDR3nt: TGTGCCAGCAGCCACGACAGGGGCGCCGATACGCAGTATTTT
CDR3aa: CASSHDRGADTQYF

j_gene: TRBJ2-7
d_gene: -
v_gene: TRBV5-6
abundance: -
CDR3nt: TGTGCCAGCAGCCTGGACATCTACGAGCAGTACTTC
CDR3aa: CASSLDIYEQYF

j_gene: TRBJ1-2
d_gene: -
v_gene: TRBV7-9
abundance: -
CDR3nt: TGTGCCAGCAGCTTAGTCCCCGAGACAGACCTTTATGGCTACACCTTC
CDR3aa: CASSLVPETDLYGYTF

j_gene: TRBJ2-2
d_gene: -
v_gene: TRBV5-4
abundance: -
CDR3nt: TGTGCCGGCAGCCGGCGGGACGCGAACACCGGGGAGCTGTTTTTT
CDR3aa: CAGSRRDANTGELFF

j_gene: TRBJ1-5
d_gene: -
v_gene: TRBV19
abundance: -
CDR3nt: TGTGCCAGTAGTATCTACCAAGATCAGCCCCAGCATTTT
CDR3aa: CASSIYQDQPQHF

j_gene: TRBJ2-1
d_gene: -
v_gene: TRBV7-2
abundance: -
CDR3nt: TGTGCCAGCAGCCCTAGTGGCGGGTTCTACAATGAGCAGTTCTTC
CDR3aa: CASSPSGGFYNEQFF

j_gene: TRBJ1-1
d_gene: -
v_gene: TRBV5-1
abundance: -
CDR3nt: TGCGCCAGCAGCTTGGAGTTGTCCGGGGCTGAAGCTTTCTTT
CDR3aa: CASSLELSGAEAFF

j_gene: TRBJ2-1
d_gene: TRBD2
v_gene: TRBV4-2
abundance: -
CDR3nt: TGTGCCAGCAGCCAAGTAGCGGGAGCATCGTACAATGAGCAGTTCTTC
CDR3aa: CASSQVAGASYNEQFF

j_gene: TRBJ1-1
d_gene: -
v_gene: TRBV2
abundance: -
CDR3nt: TGTGCCAGCACCCAACCCGACAGCACTGAAGCTTTCTTT
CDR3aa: CASTQPDSTEAFF

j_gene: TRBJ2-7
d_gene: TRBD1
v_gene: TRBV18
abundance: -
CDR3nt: TGTGCCAGCTCACCTCAGGGGGCAATCTACGAGCAGTACTTC
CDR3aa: CASSPQGAIYEQYF

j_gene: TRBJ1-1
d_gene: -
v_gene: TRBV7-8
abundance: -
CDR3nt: TGTGCCAGCAGCGAAGGGCAGGGGTACACTGAAGCTTTCTTT
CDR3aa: CASSEGQGYTEAFF